These 8 T cell receptor beta chains came from one sample sequenced in a study of blood T cell repertoires in COVID-19. The method was immunoSEQ multiplex PCR; TCRdb's version includes in-frame clones alone and lacks a portion of them. The table lists about 210,000 clones, about 90% of them singletons. What was sequenced was peripheral blood. The receptors derive from a woman in her 70s with acute or convalescent COVID-19.

The chain employs TRBV6-5 and TRBJ1-2; TRBD1 might be the D (5 bases). There are 14 residues in the CDR3. Trimming took off 6 bases at V and 4 bases at J, with 15 bases between the two ends. Germline loops: CDR1 MNHEY, CDR2 SVGAGI. The CDR3 DNA reads TGTGCCAGCAGCCAAAAAGACAGACCCTATGGCTACACCTTC. The encoded protein is CASSQKDRPYGYTF.

The genes are TRBV7-2 and TRBJ2-2; TRBD2 matches 7 bases. CDR3 size: 16 residues. The V gene's germline CDR1 is SGHTA and CDR2 FQGNSA. The trim removed 1 base at V and 6 bases at J, leaving 8 bases unmatched. The CDR3 nucleotides read TGTGCCAGCAGCTTAGTGTTTGGGACTAAGGCCGGGGAGCTGTTTTTT. Translation: CASSLVFGTKAGELFF. Supplemented by reference TRBV7-2 and TRBJ2-2, the full variable domain reads GAGVSQSPSNKVTEKGKDVELRCDPISGHTALYWYRQSLGQGLEFLIYFQGNSAPDKSGLPSDRFSAERTGGSVSTLTIQRTQQEDSAVYLCASSLVFGTKAGELFFGEGSRLTVL.

CDR3 protein: CATSRDLGGSSYNEQFF. The CDR3 nucleotides are TGTGCCACCAGCAGAGATTTGGGCGGGAGCTCCTACAATGAGCAGTTCTTC. V and J are TRBV15 and TRBJ2-1, with 7 bases fitting TRBD2. V lost 0 bases and J lost 0; bases outside the gene matches: 5. This CDR3 region has 17 residues. The V gene's germline CDR1 is LNHNV and CDR2 YYDKDF (reference sequence).

The V and J genes are TRBV28 and TRBJ1-2; D perhaps matches TRBD1 (5 bases). This CDR3 is built from 12 residues. Germline V gene data show CDR1 as MDHEN and CDR2 as SYDVKM. V lost 7 bases to trimming and J lost 6 bases, with 12 bases between them. The CDR3 coding sequence is TGTGCCAGCAATGACAGATCAGATGGCTACACCTTC. It encodes CASNDRSDGYTF.

The chain combines TRBV10-3 with TRBJ1-3; D is uncertain. The V end lost 5 bases, the J end lost 8 bases, and 13 bases lay between the germline ends. The CDR3 runs 13 residues. Germline V gives CDR1 ENHRY, CDR2 SYGVKD. The CDR3 DNA follows: TGTGCCATCAGTTTAGGGCTCGGGGACACCATATATTTT. This sequence encodes CAISLGLGDTIYF.

The chain is built from TRBV5-1 and TRBJ1-4; TRBD1 might be the D (5 bases). CDR1 and CDR2 (germline): SGHRS, YFSETQ. V was cut by 7 bases and J by 1 base, with 11 bases left in between. CDR3 length equals 14 residues. The CDR3 coding sequence is TGCGCCAGCCGGCAGGGCCTAACTAATGAAAAACTGTTTTTT. Protein: CASRQGLTNEKLFF.

This clone was picked up a small number of times. V gene TRBV12-5 combines with J gene TRBJ2-7; TRBD2 matches 11 bases. The V and J ends lost 1 base and 4 bases, in that order; junction bases with no gene match: 6. CDR1 is LGHNT and CDR2 is FRNRAP in the germline V gene. This CDR3 has 16 amino acids. CDR3 bases: TGTGCTAGTGGTTTGGGCACTAGCGGGAGAAATTACGAGCAGTACTTC. Translated, it gives CASGLGTSGRNYEQYF.

The genes are TRBV25-1 and TRBJ1-6; 8 nucleotides match TRBD1. The V gene's germline CDR1 is MGHDK and CDR2 SYGVNS. This CDR3 contains 15 residues. V shed 4 bases and J 7 bases; nucleotides not matched to a gene: 6. The CDR3 DNA follows: TGTGCCAGCAGTGGGCGACAGGGGAACAATTCACCCCTCCACTTT. It is translated as CASSGRQGNNSPLHF.